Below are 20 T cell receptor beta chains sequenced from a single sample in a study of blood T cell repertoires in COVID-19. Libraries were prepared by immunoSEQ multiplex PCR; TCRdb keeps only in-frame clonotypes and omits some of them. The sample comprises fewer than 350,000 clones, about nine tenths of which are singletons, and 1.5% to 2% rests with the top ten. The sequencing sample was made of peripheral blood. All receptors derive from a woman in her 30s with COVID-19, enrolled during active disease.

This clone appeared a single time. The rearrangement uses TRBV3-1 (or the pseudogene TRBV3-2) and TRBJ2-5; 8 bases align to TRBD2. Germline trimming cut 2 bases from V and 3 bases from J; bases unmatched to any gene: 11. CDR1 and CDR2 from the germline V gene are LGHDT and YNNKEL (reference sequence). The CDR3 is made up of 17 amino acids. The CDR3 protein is CASSQPLDGGVKETQYF. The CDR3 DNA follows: TGTGCCAGCAGCCAACCCCTGGACGGGGGGGTAAAAGAGACCCAGTACTTC.

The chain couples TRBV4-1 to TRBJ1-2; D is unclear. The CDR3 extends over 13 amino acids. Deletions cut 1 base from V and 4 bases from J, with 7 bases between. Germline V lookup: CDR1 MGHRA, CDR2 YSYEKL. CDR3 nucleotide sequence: TGCGCCAGCAGCCAAGTCACCGGCTATGGCTACACCTTC. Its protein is CASSQVTGYGYTF.

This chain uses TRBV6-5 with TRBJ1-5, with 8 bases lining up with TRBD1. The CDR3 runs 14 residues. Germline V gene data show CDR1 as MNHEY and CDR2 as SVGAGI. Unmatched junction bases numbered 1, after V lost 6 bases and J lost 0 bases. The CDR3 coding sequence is TGTGCCAGCAGGGACAGGGCTAGCAATCAGCCCCAGCATTTT. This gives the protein CASRDRASNQPQHF.

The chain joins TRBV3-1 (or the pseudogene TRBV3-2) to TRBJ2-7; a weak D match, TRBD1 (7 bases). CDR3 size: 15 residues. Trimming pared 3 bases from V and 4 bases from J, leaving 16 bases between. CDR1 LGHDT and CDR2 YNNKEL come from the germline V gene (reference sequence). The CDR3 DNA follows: TGTGCCAGCAGCCATAGAGACAGGGCGGGATACGAGCAGTACTTC. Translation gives CASSHRDRAGYEQYF.

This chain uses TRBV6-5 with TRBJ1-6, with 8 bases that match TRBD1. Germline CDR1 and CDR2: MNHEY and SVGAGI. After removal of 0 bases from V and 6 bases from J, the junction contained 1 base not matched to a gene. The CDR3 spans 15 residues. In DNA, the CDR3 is TGTGCCAGCAGTTACTCGACAGGGGCTAATTCACCCCTCCACTTT. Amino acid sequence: CASSYSTGANSPLHF.

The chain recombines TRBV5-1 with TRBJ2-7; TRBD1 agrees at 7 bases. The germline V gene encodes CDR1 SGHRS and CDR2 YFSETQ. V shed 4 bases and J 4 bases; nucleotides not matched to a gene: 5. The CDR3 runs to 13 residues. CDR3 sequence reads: CASSLSGGYEQYF. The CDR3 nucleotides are TGCGCCAGCAGCCTATCAGGGGGATACGAGCAGTACTTC.

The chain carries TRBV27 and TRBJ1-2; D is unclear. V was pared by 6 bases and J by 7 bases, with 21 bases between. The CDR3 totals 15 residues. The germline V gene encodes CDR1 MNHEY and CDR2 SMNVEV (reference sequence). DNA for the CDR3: TGTGCCAGCAGCGTGTCTGGCCCGCCGTTGGCTGGCTACACCTTC. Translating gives CASSVSGPPLAGYTF.

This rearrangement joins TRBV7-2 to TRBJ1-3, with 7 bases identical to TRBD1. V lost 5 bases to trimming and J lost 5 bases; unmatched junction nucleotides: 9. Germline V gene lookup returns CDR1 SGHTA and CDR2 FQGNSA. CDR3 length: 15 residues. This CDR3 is CASSGSGGNRNTIYF. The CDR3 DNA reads TGTGCCAGCAGCGGGTCAGGGGGAAATAGAAACACCATATATTTT.

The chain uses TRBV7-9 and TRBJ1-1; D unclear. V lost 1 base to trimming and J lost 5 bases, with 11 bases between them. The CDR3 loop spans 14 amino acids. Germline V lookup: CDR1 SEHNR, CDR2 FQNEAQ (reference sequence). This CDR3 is CASSLGQVSTEAFF. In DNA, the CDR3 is TGTGCCAGCAGCTTAGGGCAGGTTAGTACTGAAGCTTTCTTT.

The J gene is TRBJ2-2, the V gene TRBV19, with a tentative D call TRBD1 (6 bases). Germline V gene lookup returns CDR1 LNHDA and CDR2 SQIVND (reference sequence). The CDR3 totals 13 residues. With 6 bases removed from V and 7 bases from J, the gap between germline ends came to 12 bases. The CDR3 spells CASRQGLGGELFF. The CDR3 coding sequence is TGTGCCAGTAGACAGGGATTAGGCGGGGAGCTGTTTTTT.

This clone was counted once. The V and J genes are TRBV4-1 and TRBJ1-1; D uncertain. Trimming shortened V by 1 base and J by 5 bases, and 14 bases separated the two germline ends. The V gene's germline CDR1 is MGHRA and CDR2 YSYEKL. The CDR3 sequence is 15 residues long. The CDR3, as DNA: TGCGCCAGCAGCCAAGTTATAACATCCGGGACTGAAGCTTTCTTT. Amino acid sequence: CASSQVITSGTEAFF.

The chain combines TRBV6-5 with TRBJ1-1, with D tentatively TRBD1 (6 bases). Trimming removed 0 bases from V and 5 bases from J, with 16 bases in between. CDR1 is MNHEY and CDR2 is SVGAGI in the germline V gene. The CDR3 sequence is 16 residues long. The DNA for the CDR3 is TGTGCCAGCAGTTACTCGTTTAGACAGGAACGAACTGAAGCTTTCTTT. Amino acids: CASSYSFRQERTEAFF.

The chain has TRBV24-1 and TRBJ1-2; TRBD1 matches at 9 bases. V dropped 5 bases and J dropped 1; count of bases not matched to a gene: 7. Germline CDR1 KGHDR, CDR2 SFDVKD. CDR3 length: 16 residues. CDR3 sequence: CATSGARDRDNYGYTF. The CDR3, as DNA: TGTGCCACCAGTGGCGCGAGGGACAGGGATAACTATGGCTACACCTTC.

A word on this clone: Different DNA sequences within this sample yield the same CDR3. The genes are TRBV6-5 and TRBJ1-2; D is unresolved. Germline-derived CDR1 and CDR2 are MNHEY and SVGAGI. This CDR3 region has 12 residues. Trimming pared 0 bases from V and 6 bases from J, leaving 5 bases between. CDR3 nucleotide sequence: TGTGCCAGCAGTTACTCCGGGGATGGCTACACCTTC. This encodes CASSYSGDGYTF.

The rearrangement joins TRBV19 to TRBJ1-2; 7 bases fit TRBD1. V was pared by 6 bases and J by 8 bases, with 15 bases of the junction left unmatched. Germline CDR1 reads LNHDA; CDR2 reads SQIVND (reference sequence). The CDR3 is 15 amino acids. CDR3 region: CASRSWVEGAGGYTF. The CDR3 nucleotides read TGTGCCAGTAGATCCTGGGTGGAGGGGGCGGGAGGCTACACCTTC.

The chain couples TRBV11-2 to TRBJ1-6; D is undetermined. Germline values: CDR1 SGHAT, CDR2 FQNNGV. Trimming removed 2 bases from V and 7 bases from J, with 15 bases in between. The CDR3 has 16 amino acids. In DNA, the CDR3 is TGTGCCAGCAGCTTATACGCCAGGAGGCGAAATTCACCCCTCCACTTT. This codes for CASSLYARRRNSPLHF.

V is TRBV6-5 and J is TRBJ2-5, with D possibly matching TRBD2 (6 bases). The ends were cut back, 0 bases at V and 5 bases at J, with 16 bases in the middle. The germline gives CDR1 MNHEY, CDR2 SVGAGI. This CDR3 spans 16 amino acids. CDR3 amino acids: CASSYSLRGAGETQYF. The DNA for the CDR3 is TGTGCCAGCAGTTACTCTCTTCGAGGGGCGGGGGAGACCCAGTACTTC.

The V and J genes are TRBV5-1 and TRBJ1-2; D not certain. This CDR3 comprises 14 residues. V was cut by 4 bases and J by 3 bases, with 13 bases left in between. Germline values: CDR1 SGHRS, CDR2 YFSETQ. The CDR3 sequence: CASSRDSYHYGYTF. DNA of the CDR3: TGCGCCAGCAGCCGCGACTCTTACCACTATGGCTACACCTTC.

The CDR3 nucleotides are TGTGCCAGCAGCTTGGACCGCGTCCCGATGTATGGCTACACCTTC. It yields the protein CASSLDRVPMYGYTF. V gene TRBV5-4 combines with J gene TRBJ1-2; D remains unclear. Germline CDR1 reads SGHNT; CDR2 reads YYREEE (reference sequence). The CDR3 contains 15 residues. V gave up 0 bases and J gave up 5 bases, with 14 bases separating them.

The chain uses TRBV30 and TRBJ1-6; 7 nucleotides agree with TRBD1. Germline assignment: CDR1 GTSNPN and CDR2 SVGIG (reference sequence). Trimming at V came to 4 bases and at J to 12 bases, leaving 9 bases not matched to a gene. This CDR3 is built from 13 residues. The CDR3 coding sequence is TGTGCCTGGACGGGACAGAGCCTTTTACCCCTCCACTTT. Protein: CAWTGQSLLPLHF.